Below are 16 T cell receptor beta chains sequenced from a single sample in a study of blood T cell repertoires in COVID-19. Profiled with immunoSEQ multiplex PCR; TCRdb holds only in-frame clones, not every one. In the table there are approximately 200,000 clones, about 86% of which are singletons. The specimen was peripheral blood. Receptors originate from a man aged 55 to 70 who had recovered from COVID-19.

The CDR3 DNA sequence: TGTGCCAGCAGCCGGGGGACTAGCGGTGGGACGGAGACCCAGTACTTC. Translation gives CASSRGTSGGTETQYF. This chain connects TRBV5-6 to TRBJ2-5; 11 bases line up with TRBD2. There are 16 residues in the CDR3. The V gene end was trimmed by 4 bases and the J gene end by 5 bases; junction bases not matched to a gene: 10. CDR1 is SGHDT, CDR2 YYEEEE, per germline.

V is TRBV6-5 and J is TRBJ2-7; 8 bases are shared with TRBD1. After removal of 10 bases from V and 5 bases from J, the junction contained 10 bases not matched to a gene. Germline CDR1 MNHEY, CDR2 SVGAGI. This CDR3 region has 13 residues. This CDR3 reads CATSDRVTNEQYF. Here the CDR3 DNA reads TGTGCCACCTCGGACAGGGTCACGAACGAGCAGTACTTC.

The rearrangement joins TRBV19 to TRBJ2-1, with 9 positions matching TRBD2. CDR3 size: 16 residues. V shed 5 bases, J shed 5 bases, and the junction held 10 bases outside the gene matches. Germline V lookup: CDR1 LNHDA, CDR2 SQIVND (reference sequence). The chain's CDR3 is CASSQVAGVGNNEQFF. CDR3 coding DNA: TGTGCCAGTAGTCAAGTAGCGGGGGTCGGGAACAATGAGCAGTTCTTC.

The chain combines TRBV14 with TRBJ1-2, with a tentative D call TRBD1 (5 bases). Trimming took 6 bases from V and 4 from J, leaving 12 bases between them. The CDR3 extends over 13 amino acids. Per germline, CDR1 SGHDN and CDR2 FVKESK. The CDR3 DNA is TGTGCCAGCAGTCAACAGGTCGTCTATGGCTACACCTTC. Protein: CASSQQVVYGYTF.

The chain joins TRBV19 to TRBJ1-1; 12 nucleotides align to TRBD1. This CDR3 region has 16 residues. Germline loops: CDR1 LNHDA, CDR2 SQIVND (reference sequence). With 4 bases clipped from V and 1 base from J, the junction kept 4 bases outside the gene matches. CDR3 sequence: CASSRGQGASNTEAFF. The CDR3 nucleotides read TGTGCCAGTAGTAGGGGACAGGGGGCATCGAACACTGAAGCTTTCTTT.

The chain recombines TRBV28 with TRBJ1-2, with TRBD1 matching 9 bases. CDR1 MDHEN and CDR2 SYDVKM come from the germline V gene. V lost 3 bases to trimming and J lost 8 bases; unmatched junction nucleotides: 4. This CDR3 has 13 amino acids. CDR3 loop: CASSLGQGSGYTF. In DNA form, the CDR3 reads TGTGCCAGCAGTTTGGGACAGGGATCGGGCTACACCTTC.

The chain carries TRBV5-4 and TRBJ1-3, with TRBD1 as a possible D gene (5 bases). This CDR3 has 15 residues. Per germline, CDR1 SGHNT and CDR2 YYREEE (reference sequence). V lost 4 bases to trimming and J lost 5 bases, with 16 bases between them. CDR3 protein: CASSRDRGGRNTIYF. The CDR3, as DNA: TGTGCCAGCAGCCGGGATCGGGGGGGAAGAAACACCATATATTTT.

V and J are TRBV7-8 and TRBJ1-2; TRBD1 agrees at 7 bases. The length of the CDR3 is 12 residues. Germline loops: CDR1 SGHVS, CDR2 FQNEAQ. The ends lost 5 bases at V and 11 bases at J; junction bases unmatched: 8. The CDR3 loop is CASSPGQPPYTF. The DNA of the CDR3 is TGTGCCAGCAGCCCGGGACAGCCGCCGTACACCTTC.

In its sample, this clone was seen once. The V call is TRBV5-6, the J call TRBJ1-2; perhaps TRBD1 as D (5 bases). V lost 4 bases and J 7 bases, leaving 23 bases between the germline ends. In germline, CDR1 is SGHDT, CDR2 YYEEEE. The CDR3 sequence is 16 residues long. The CDR3 nucleotides are TGTGCCAGCAGCCCGAACCGGGACTCGATTCGCACTGGCTACACCTTC. Amino acid sequence: CASSPNRDSIRTGYTF.

As concerns this clone: The same CDR3 arises from other DNA sequences in this sample as well. This CDR3 is CASRRQGNTEAFF. Here the CDR3 DNA reads TGTGCCAGCAGACGACAGGGGAACACTGAAGCTTTCTTT. The chain combines TRBV2 with TRBJ1-1, with 7 bases that match TRBD1. Trimming removed 6 bases from V and 1 base from J; junction bases left unmatched: 2. There are 13 residues in the CDR3. The germline CDR1 and CDR2 sequences are SNHLY and FYNNEI.

The CDR3 sequence: CASSLPGAPRATEAFF. Written as DNA, the CDR3 is TGTGCCAGCAGCTTGCCAGGGGCCCCCAGGGCCACTGAAGCTTTCTTT. The chain couples TRBV7-9 to TRBJ1-1; a weak D match, TRBD1 (6 bases). Trimming pared 3 bases from V and 4 bases from J, leaving 18 bases between. The CDR3 runs to 16 residues. The germline V gene encodes CDR1 SEHNR and CDR2 FQNEAQ (reference sequence).

The chain recombines TRBV27 with TRBJ2-7; D is uncertain. V lost 1 base and J lost 3, with 7 bases in between. The CDR3 sequence is 13 residues long. Germline V lookup: CDR1 MNHEY, CDR2 SMNVEV (reference sequence). The CDR3 DNA follows: TGTGCCAGCAGTTTATTTCCGAGCTACGAGCAGTACTTC. It translates to CASSLFPSYEQYF.

This clone was detected only once. CDR3 bases: TGTGCCAGCAGCGTAGGATTCTATGATGAGCAGTTCTTC. Its protein product is CASSVGFYDEQFF. The chain has TRBV9 and TRBJ2-1; D uncertain. This CDR3 contains 13 residues. Trimming took 0 bases from V and 8 from J, leaving 9 bases between them. Germline CDR1 and CDR2: SGDLS and YYNGEE. The whole variable domain, remainder taken from reference TRBV9 and TRBJ2-1, is DSGVTQTPKHLITATGQRVTLRCSPRSGDLSVYWYQQSLDQGLQFLIQYYNGEERAKGNILERFSAQQFPDLHSELNLSSLELGDSALYFCASSVGFYDEQFFGPGTRLTVL.

This sequence joins TRBV9 and TRBJ1-6; TRBD1 might be the D (6 bases). The ends were cut back, 3 bases at V and 6 bases at J, with 16 bases in the middle. CDR1 and CDR2 from the germline V gene are SGDLS and YYNGEE. CDR3 size: 16 residues. The CDR3 DNA sequence: TGTGCCAGCAGCGCCGAAAGAGGGGGGGGTAATTCACCCCTCCACTTT. Translated: CASSAERGGGNSPLHF.

The gene calls are TRBV6-1 and TRBJ1-2; 7 bases align to TRBD1. CDR3 length: 14 residues. V lost 1 base, J lost 8 bases, and 7 bases stayed unmatched. Per the germline V gene, CDR1 is MNHNS and CDR2 is SASEGT. The CDR3 coding sequence is TGTGCCAGCAGTGAAGGGGGGACAGTCGTGGGCTACACCTTC. Residues: CASSEGGTVVGYTF.

This chain joins TRBV11-2 and TRBJ2-3; D ambiguous. Deletions cut 0 bases from V and 0 bases from J, with 4 bases between. This CDR3 is built from 14 residues. The germline V gene has CDR1 SGHAT and CDR2 FQNNGV. For the CDR3, the DNA is TGTGCCAGCAGCTTAGACTATAGCACAGATACGCAGTATTTT. This codes for CASSLDYSTDTQYF.